The source of this TCR beta chain is a study of shared clonotypes between healthy human individuals. Turning to the study itself: Ranging from 18 to 49 in age, donors were two women and a few men.

With respect to this clone: The antigen is undetermined.

Study-level points and caveats: Clonotypes that were shared across a handful of donors made up 4.5% to 5% of naive CD4 clonotypes.

The assay was run at deep level. Method: immunoSEQ multiplex PCR; TCRdb's copy keeps in-frame clones and lacks some. The repertoire consists of about 550,000 clones, with roughly 95% occurring once and the leading ten covering less than 0.13%. Positively selected for CCR7, the CD45RO-negative cells used as naive CD8 cells excluded terminally differentiated effector memory CD45RA+ cells. Donors comprised only Caucasian adults living in Nashville, Tennessee. The sample was naive CD8+ T cells sorted from blood. The clonotype comes from a woman in her twenties or thirties in good health.

DNA of the CDR3: TGTGCCAGCAGCTCCCGGACTAGCGGGAGAGATGATGAGCAGTTCTTC. Protein product: CASSSRTSGRDDEQFF. The chain carries TRBV13 and TRBJ2-1; 13 bases agree with TRBD2. CDR3 length: 16 residues. The trim removed 4 bases at V and 8 bases at J, leaving 8 bases unmatched. Germline V gene sequence: CDR1 PRHDT, CDR2 FYEKMQ (reference sequence).